These T cell receptor beta chains were read from a single sample in a study of OX40 agonist ivuxolimab in advanced cancers. Profiling relied on immunoSEQ multiplex PCR, and the TCRdb table lists in-frame clones only, not all of them. The table includes 80,000 or so clones, 85% to 90% detected once. The sequences come from CD4+ or CD8+ T cells sorted from blood, collected in a trial of the OX40 agonist ivuxolimab. The receptors here all came from an adult with an advanced solid tumor such as melanoma, head and neck, liver or kidney cancer. Both conserved end residues are part of each CDR3. The D gene is left open where the match is weak. The listing skips clone size in some rows; elsewhere it reads once, few, many or a size class.

d_call | j_call | v_call | clone_size | cdr3_nt | cdr3_aa
TRBD1 | TRBJ2-5 | TRBV19 | . | TGTGCCAGTAGTATACGGCAGGGGGCTTGGGAGACCCAGTACTTC | CASSIRQGAWETQYF
TRBD1 | TRBJ1-4 | TRBV5-4 | . | TGTGCCAGCAGCTTAAAGGACAGGGAGCGCGAAAAACTGTTTTTT | CASSLKDREREKLFF
. | TRBJ1-5 | TRBV5-6 | . | TGTGCCAGCAGCTCAAGGGGAGGCAATCAGCCCCAGCATTTT | CASSSRGGNQPQHF
. | TRBJ1-1 | TRBV6-5 | . | TGTGCCAGCAGTCAGGTTGCCGGGCGAAACACTGAAGCTTTCTTT | CASSQVAGRNTEAFF
TRBD1 | TRBJ2-7 | TRBV19 | . | TGTGCCAGCACCGCCGGGACAGGGATCGACGAGCAGTACTTC | CASTAGTGIDEQYF
TRBD1 | TRBJ1-3 | TRBV7-8 | . | TGTGCCAGCAGCTTAGCGAGTACAGGGGAGTACACCATATATTTT | CASSLASTGEYTIYF
. | TRBJ2-7 | TRBV18 | . | TGTGCCAGCTCACCCGCCGCGGGGGAGCAGTACTTC | CASSPAAGEQYF
. | TRBJ2-3 | TRBV7-9 | once | TGTGCCAGCAGCTTAGTTATCGGAGATACGCAGTATTTT | CASSLVIGDTQYF
. | TRBJ1-5 | TRBV15 | . | TGTGCCACCAGCAGAGGGGAGGGAATAGGCGGGCTGAGACAGCCCCAGCATTTT | CATSRGEGIGGLRQPQHF
. | TRBJ2-3 | TRBV6-6 | . | TGTGCCAGCAGGGGGAGGGATACGCAGTATTTT | CASRGRDTQYF
. | TRBJ1-3 | TRBV7-2 | . | TGTGCCAGCAGCCCAGGGGATCCGAGAAACACCATATATTTT | CASSPGDPRNTIYF
. | TRBJ2-5 | TRBV2 | . | TGTGCCAGCAGTGAAGGGGGGACGCATCTAGTGGAGACCCAGTACTTC | CASSEGGTHLVETQYF
TRBD1 | TRBJ2-3 | TRBV6-6 | . | TGTGCCAGCAACACCCTACAGGGGAGCGGTACGCAGTATTTT | CASNTLQGSGTQYF
. | TRBJ1-1 | TRBV28 | . | TGTGCCAGCAGTTTCCAGGTAACTTTCTTT | CASSFQVTFF
. | TRBJ1-1 | TRBV6-6 | . | TGTGCCAGCAGTCTCGAAGTGAACACTGAAGCTTTCTTT | CASSLEVNTEAFF
TRBD2 | TRBJ2-7 | TRBV7-2 | . | TGTGCCAGCAGTCGAGGGACTAGCGGGGGGAAGCAGTACTTC | CASSRGTSGGKQYF
TRBD2 | TRBJ2-5 | TRBV5-4 | few | TGTGCCAGCAGCCCCTTTGCGGGAGGCAACTCGGCGGCCCAGTACTTC | CASSPFAGGNSAAQYF
TRBD1 | TRBJ2-7 | TRBV11-2 | . | TGTGCCAGCAGCCCCCGACAGGGTCCCTACGAGCAGTACTTC | CASSPRQGPYEQYF
. | TRBJ2-1 | TRBV28 | . | TGTGCCAGCAGCATACTCCCAGTGGAGCAGTTCTTC | CASSILPVEQFF
. | TRBJ1-6 | TRBV5-1 | . | TGCGCCAGCAGCCCCGAAGGGGATTCACCCCTCCACTTT | CASSPEGDSPLHF
. | TRBJ1-1 | TRBV6-5 | . | TGTGCCAGCAGTCCCCGACAGGCGGCTGAAGCTTTCTTT | CASSPRQAAEAFF
. | TRBJ1-5 | TRBV30 | . | TGTGCCTGGAGTGCCAGGGGAATAGGCAATCAGCCCCAGCATTTT | CAWSARGIGNQPQHF
. | TRBJ1-2 | TRBV28 | . | TGTGCCAGCAGCCCCCCTTACAATGGCTACACCTTC | CASSPPYNGYTF
. | TRBJ2-7 | TRBV11-3 | . | TGTGCCAGCAGCTTAGCCCTGCGCTACGAGCAGTACTTC | CASSLALRYEQYF
. | TRBJ1-4 | TRBV7-9 | . | TGTGCCAGCGGACTCAGGGAGGTTAATGAAAAACTGTTTTTT | CASGLREVNEKLFF
. | TRBJ2-3 | TRBV9 | . | TGTGCCAGCAGCGTAGCTGGCAGGGGAGGAGTAGATACGCAGTATTTT | CASSVAGRGGVDTQYF
. | TRBJ2-7 | TRBV29-1 | . | TGCAGCGTATCGACAGGATACGAGCAGTACTTC | CSVSTGYEQYF
. | TRBJ1-1 | TRBV7-8 | . | TGTGCCAGCAGCCGGGGGTTGATGAACACTGAAGCTTTCTTT | CASSRGLMNTEAFF
TRBD2 | TRBJ2-2 | TRBV7-2 | . | TGTGCCAGCAGCCTCCAAAGCGGGGGTGGTGGCGGGGAGCTGTTTTTT | CASSLQSGGGGGELFF
. | TRBJ2-5 | TRBV28 | . | TGTGCCATCAGCAAAGAGACCCAGTACTTC | CAISKETQYF
. | TRBJ2-1 | TRBV4-1 | few | TGCGCCAGCAGCCAAGAGGTGACTGGCCTCTACAATGAGCAGTTCTTC | CASSQEVTGLYNEQFF
. | TRBJ2-2 | TRBV21-1 | . | TGTGCCAGCATCCAACATACCTTGAACACCGGGGAGCTGTTTTTT | CASIQHTLNTGELFF
. | TRBJ2-7 | TRBV6-5 | . | TGTGCCAGCGCCGGGGCCTACGAGCAGTACTTC | CASAGAYEQYF
TRBD1 | TRBJ2-7 | TRBV11-2 | . | TGTGCCAGCAGCTCTACGACAGGGGGCTACGAGCAGTACTTC | CASSSTTGGYEQYF
. | TRBJ1-1 | TRBV7-9 | once | TGTGCCAGCAGCCTGACAGGTTTGCTGGAAGCTTTCTTT | CASSLTGLLEAFF
. | TRBJ1-1 | TRBV30 | . | TGTGCCTGGAGTGGACTTTCCTCACGAACCAACACTGAAGCTTTCTTT | CAWSGLSSRTNTEAFF
TRBD2 | TRBJ2-7 | TRBV7-2 | . | TGTGCCAGCAGCTCTAGCGGAGCCTACGAGCAGTACTTC | CASSSSGAYEQYF
. | TRBJ1-6 | TRBV6-1 | . | TGTGCCAGCAGGCAGGGGACGGGTTCACCCCTCCACTTT | CASRQGTGSPLHF
. | TRBJ1-5 | TRBV11-2 | . | TGTGCCAGCAGCTTAGAAGGTAGGAGCAATCAGCCCCAGCATTTT | CASSLEGRSNQPQHF
TRBD1 | TRBJ2-3 | TRBV28 | once | TGTGCCAGCAGTTTCCTACAGGGGAGCAGGACAGATACGCAGTATTTT | CASSFLQGSRTDTQYF
TRBD1 | TRBJ1-2 | TRBV7-8 | once | TGTGCCAGCAGCCCAGGGGACAGCCGGGAGCTCTATGGCTACACCTTC | CASSPGDSRELYGYTF